This TCR beta chain stems from a study of identical twins. Trimming shortened V by 1 base and J by 7 bases, and 7 bases separated the two germline ends. Germline CDR1 SGHVS, CDR2 FNYEAQ. The CDR3 covers 12 residues. This clonotype was counted ten times or more. Each CDR3 protein gets one entry after TCRdb re-called the 5' RACE reads with MiXCR. The table has about 150,000 distinct CDR3 sequences, approximately 4% seen once; the top ten hold around 8.1%. The receptor comes from a man in his late teens or twenties in good health. The material sequenced was memory T cells sorted from blood. The rearrangement uses TRBV7-6 and TRBJ2-5; the D is unclear. The CDR3 sequence is CASSLGLATQYF. The CDR3 nucleotides read TGTGCCAGCAGCTTAGGTCTGGCGACCCAGTACTTC.